This T cell receptor beta chain was profiled in a study of blood T cell repertoires in COVID-19. On the study more broadly: Spain, Italy and the United States supplied samples that represented acute and convalescent COVID-19. PBMCs, B-cell-depleted T cells, or T cells were the source of the cDNA or gDNA that made up the material.

This clone was counted a few times. V shed 2 bases, J shed 8 bases, and the junction held 9 bases outside the gene matches. Germline CDR1 reads SSHAT; CDR2 reads FNYEAQ (reference sequence). The CDR3 is made up of 15 amino acids. Original analysis: From reference gene primer amplification, estimates of nucleated cell counts were derived. TCRdb's table, derived via immunoSEQ multiplex PCR, lists solely in-frame clones and lacks some. V and J calls and clone size come straight from that table; D and trimming were deduced from the DNA. The table lists 200,000 to 250,000 clones, approximately 84% of them singletons.

The TCR comes from a woman between 45 and 65 years old with active or convalescent COVID-19. The sequenced material came from peripheral blood. The chain is built from TRBV7-7 and TRBJ2-1; 7 bases align to TRBD2. CDR3 sequence reads: CASSLTLAGVHEQFF. The CDR3 DNA follows: TGTGCCAGCAGCTTAACGTTAGCGGGTGTGCATGAGCAGTTCTTC.